Detailed here is one T cell receptor (beta chain). Its specificity is not known. These data originate in a study of CD8 T cell repertoires and HIV-1 epitope variants. The wider study: Each of Twenty-five Gag and Nef epitope peptides stimulated a separate culture.

Overall study results and limits: Eight to ten TCR beta clonotypes were antigen-specific, six apparently recognizing autologous or escape variants.

The CDR3 covers 13 residues. Per germline, CDR1 SNHLY and CDR2 FYNNEI. V dropped 6 bases and J dropped 4 bases, with 11 bases sitting between them. Profiling relied on immunoSEQ multiplex PCR, and the TCRdb table lists in-frame clones only, not all of them. The sample lists some 5,100 clones; more than 65% were seen once. The TCR was taken from a male donor with HIV. The chain employs TRBV2 and TRBJ2-3; D perhaps matches TRBD1 (5 bases). The specimen was cultured CD8+ T cells derived from PBMCs. CDR3 region: CASRLLGADTQYF. CDR3 DNA: TGTGCCAGCAGACTCTTAGGGGCAGATACGCAGTATTTT.